One TCR beta chain is described in this entry. This entry belongs to a study of blood T cell repertoires in COVID-19. About the study: Acute and convalescent COVID-19 specimens originated in the United States, Italy and Spain. In each case, the material was cDNA or gDNA derived from T cells, B-cell-depleted T cells, or PBMCs.

CDR1 is SEHNR, CDR2 FQNEAQ, per germline (reference sequence). The V end lost 3 bases, the J end lost 1 base, and 6 bases lay between the germline ends. The CDR3 is made up of 13 amino acids. Per the original methods: Reference gene primer amplification gave nucleated cell count estimates. TCRdb's table, derived via immunoSEQ multiplex PCR, lists solely in-frame clones and lacks some. Clone size and V and J calls were adopted from that table, with D and trimming inferred from the DNA. The sample holds roughly 230,000 clones; around four fifths are singletons and the top ten take about 9%. Sequencing input: peripheral blood. This sequence joins TRBV7-9 and TRBJ2-5; D remains unclear. The origin of this receptor is a man in his forties with active or convalescent COVID-19. The CDR3 DNA is TGTGCCAGCAGCTTTTTCGGCCAAGAGACCCAGTACTTC. Translating it yields CASSFFGQETQYF.